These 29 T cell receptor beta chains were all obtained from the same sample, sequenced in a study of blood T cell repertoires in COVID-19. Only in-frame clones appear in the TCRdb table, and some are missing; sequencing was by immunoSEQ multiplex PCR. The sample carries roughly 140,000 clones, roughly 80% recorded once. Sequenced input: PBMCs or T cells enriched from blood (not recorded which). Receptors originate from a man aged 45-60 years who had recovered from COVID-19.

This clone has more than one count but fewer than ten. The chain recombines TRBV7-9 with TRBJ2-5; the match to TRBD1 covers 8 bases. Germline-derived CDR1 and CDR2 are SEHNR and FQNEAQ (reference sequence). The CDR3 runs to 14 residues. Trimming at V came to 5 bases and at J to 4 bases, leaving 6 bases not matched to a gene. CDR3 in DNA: TGTGCCAGCAGCACGGCCGGGACAGGAGAGACCCAGTACTTC. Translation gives CASSTAGTGETQYF.

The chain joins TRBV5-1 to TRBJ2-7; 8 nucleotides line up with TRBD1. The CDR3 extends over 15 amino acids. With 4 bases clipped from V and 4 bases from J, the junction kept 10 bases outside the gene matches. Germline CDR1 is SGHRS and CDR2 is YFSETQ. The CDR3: CASSPRQGIGYEQYF. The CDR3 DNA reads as TGCGCCAGCAGCCCACGACAGGGGATCGGTTACGAGCAGTACTTC.

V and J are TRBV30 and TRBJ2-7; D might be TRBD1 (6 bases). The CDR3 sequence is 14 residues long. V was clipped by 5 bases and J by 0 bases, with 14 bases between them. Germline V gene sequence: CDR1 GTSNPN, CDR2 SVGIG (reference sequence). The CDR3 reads CAWAKGGVSYEQYF. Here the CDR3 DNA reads TGTGCCTGGGCGAAAGGGGGAGTCTCCTACGAGCAGTACTTC.

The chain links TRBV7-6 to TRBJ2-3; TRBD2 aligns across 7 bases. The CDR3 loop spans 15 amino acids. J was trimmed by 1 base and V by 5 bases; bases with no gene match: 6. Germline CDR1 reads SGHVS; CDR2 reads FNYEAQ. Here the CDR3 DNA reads TGTGCCAGCAGCCTTAGCGGGCGCCGCACAGATACGCAGTATTTT. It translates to CASSLSGRRTDTQYF.

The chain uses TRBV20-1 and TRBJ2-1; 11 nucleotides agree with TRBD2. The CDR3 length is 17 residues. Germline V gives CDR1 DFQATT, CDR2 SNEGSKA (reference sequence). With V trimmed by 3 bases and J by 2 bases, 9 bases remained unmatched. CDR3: CSASVAGGPFAYNEQFF. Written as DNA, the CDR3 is TGCAGTGCTAGTGTAGCGGGGGGGCCTTTCGCCTACAATGAGCAGTTCTTC.

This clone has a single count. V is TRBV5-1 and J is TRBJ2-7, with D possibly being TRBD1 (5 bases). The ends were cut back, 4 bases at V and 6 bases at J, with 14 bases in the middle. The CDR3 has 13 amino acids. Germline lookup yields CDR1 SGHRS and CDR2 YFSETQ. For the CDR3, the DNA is TGCGCCAGCAGCCCGGACAACGTAGTCGAGCAGTACTTC. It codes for CASSPDNVVEQYF.

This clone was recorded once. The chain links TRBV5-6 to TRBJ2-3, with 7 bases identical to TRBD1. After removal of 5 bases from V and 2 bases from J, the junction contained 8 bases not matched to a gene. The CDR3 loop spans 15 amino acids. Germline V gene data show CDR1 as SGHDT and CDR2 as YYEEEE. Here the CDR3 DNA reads TGTGCCAGCAGTCTCCCAGGGGGTGACACAGATACGCAGTATTTT. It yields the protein CASSLPGGDTDTQYF. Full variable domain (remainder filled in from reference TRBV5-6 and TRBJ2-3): DAGVTQSPTHLIKTRGQQVTLRCSPKSGHDTVSWYQQALGQGPQFIFQYYEEEERQRGNFPDRFSGHQFPNYSSELNVNALLLGDSALYLCASSLPGGDTDTQYFGPGTRLTVL.

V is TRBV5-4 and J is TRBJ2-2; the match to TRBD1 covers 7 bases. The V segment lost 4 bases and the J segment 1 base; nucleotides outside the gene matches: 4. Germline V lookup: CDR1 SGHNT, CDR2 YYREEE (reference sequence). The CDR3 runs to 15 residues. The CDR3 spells CASSHWDRNTGELFF. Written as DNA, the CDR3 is TGTGCCAGCAGCCACTGGGACAGGAACACCGGGGAGCTGTTTTTT.

CDR3 sequence reads: CASSERRTSGGGSTDTQYF. CDR3 DNA sequence: TGTGCCAGCAGTGAAAGAAGGACTAGCGGGGGGGGCAGCACAGATACGCAGTATTTT. This sequence joins TRBV2 and TRBJ2-3, with 15 bases that match TRBD2. The CDR3 runs to 19 residues. CDR1 SNHLY and CDR2 FYNNEI come from the germline V gene. With 2 bases clipped from V and 0 bases from J, the junction kept 6 bases outside the gene matches.

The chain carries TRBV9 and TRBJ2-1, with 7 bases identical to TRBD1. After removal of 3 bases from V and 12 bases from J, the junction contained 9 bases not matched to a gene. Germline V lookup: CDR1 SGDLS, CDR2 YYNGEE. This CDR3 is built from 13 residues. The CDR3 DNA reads TGTGCCAGCAGCGACCCACAGGGGTTTGGGCAGTTCTTC. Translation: CASSDPQGFGQFF.

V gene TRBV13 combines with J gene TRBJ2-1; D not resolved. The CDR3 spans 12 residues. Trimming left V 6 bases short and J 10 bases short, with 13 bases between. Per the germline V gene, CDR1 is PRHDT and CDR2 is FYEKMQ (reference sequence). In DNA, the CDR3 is TGTGCCAGCAGTCAGCCGCTAGGCGAGCAGTTCTTC. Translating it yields CASSQPLGEQFF. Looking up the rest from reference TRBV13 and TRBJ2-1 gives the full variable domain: AAGVIQSPRHLIKEKRETATLKCYPIPRHDTVYWYQQGPGQDPQFLISFYEKMQSDKGSIPDRFSAQQFSDYHSELNMSSLELGDSALYFCASSQPLGEQFFGPGTRLTVL.

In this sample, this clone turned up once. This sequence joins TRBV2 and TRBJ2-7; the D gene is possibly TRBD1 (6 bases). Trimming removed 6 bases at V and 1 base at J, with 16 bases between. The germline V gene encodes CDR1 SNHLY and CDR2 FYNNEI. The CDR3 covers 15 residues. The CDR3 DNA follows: TGTGCCAGCAGGCTAACGGACAGCTTTTCCTACGAGCAGTACTTC. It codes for CASRLTDSFSYEQYF.

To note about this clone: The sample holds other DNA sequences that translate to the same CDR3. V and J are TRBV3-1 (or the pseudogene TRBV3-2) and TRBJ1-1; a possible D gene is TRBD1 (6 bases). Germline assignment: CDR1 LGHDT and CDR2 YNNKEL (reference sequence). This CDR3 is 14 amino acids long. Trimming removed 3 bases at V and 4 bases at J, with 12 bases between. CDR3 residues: CASSHGQGFTEAFF. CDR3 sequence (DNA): TGTGCCAGCAGCCATGGGCAGGGGTTCACTGAAGCTTTCTTT.

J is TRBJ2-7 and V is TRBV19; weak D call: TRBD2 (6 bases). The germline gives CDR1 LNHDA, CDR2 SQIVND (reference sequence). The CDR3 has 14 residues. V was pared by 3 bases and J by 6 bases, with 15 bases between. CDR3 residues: CASSMASPLAEQYF. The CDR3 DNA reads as TGTGCCAGTAGTATGGCCAGTCCACTAGCCGAGCAGTACTTC.

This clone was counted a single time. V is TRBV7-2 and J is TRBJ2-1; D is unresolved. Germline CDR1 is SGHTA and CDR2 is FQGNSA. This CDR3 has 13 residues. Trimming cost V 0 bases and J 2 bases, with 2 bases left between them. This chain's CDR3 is CASSLATYNEQFF. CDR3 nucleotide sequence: TGTGCCAGCAGCTTAGCCACCTACAATGAGCAGTTCTTC.

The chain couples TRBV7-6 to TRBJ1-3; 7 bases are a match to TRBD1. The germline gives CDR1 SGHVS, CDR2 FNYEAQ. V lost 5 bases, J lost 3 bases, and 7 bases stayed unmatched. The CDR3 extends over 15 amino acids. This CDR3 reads CASSRDRVVGNTIYF. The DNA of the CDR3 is TGTGCCAGCAGCCGAGACAGGGTAGTTGGAAACACCATATATTTT.

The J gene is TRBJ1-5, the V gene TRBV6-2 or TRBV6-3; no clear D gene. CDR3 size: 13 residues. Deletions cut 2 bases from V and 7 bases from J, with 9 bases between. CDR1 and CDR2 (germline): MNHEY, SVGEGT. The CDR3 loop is CASSYAGIQPQHF. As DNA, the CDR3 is TGTGCCAGCAGTTACGCGGGGATCCAGCCCCAGCATTTT.

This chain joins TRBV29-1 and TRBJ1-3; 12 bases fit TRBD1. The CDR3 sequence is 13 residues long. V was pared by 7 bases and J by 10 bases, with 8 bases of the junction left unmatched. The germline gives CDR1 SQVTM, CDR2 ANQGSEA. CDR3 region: CSASGQGARTIYF. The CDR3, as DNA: TGCAGCGCCTCGGGACAGGGGGCGAGGACCATATATTTT.

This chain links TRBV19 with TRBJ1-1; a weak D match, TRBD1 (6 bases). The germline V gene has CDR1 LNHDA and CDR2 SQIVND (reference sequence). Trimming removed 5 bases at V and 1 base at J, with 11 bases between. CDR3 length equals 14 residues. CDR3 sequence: CASSPGHWNTEAFF. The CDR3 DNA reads TGTGCCAGTAGTCCGGGACACTGGAACACTGAAGCTTTCTTT.

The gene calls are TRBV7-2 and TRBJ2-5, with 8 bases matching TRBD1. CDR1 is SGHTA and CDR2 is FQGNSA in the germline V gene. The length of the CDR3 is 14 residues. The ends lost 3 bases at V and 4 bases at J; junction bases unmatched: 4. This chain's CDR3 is CASSFQGARETQYF. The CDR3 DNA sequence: TGTGCCAGCAGCTTTCAGGGGGCGCGAGAGACCCAGTACTTC.

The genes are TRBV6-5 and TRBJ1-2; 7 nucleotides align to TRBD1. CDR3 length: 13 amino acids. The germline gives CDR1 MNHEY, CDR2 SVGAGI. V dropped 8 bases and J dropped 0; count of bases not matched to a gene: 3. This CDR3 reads CASLDRTNYGYTF. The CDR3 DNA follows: TGTGCCAGCTTGGACAGGACTAACTATGGCTACACCTTC.

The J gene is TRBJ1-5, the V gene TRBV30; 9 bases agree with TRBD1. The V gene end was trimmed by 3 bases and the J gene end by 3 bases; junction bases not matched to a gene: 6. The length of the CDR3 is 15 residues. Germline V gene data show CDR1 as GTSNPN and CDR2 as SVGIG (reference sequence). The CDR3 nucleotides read TGTGCCTGGAGCGGAGGGACAGGGCTCAATCAGCCCCAGCATTTT. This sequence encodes CAWSGGTGLNQPQHF.

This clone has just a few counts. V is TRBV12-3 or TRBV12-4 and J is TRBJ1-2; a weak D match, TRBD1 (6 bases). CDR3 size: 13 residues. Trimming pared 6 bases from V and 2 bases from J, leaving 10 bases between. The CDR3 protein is CASRYRENYGYTF. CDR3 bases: TGTGCCAGCAGGTACAGGGAAAACTATGGCTACACCTTC.

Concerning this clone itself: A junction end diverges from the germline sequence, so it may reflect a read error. The CDR3 nucleotides are TGCGCCAGCAGCTTGGGATCCAGCAGCGGTTTTGACTTC. It is translated as CASSLGSSSGFDF. The chain combines TRBV5-1 with TRBJ2-5, with D possibly matching TRBD2 (5 bases). Germline V gives CDR1 SGHRS, CDR2 YFSETQ. This CDR3 has 13 residues.

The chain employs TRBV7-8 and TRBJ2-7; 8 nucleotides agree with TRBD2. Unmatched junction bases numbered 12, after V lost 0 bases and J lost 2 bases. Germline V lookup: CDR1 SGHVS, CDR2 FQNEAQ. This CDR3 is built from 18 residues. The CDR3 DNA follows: TGTGCCAGCAGCTTAGCGATCCCTCGGCGGGGGGCACCCTACGAGCAGTACTTC. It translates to CASSLAIPRRGAPYEQYF.

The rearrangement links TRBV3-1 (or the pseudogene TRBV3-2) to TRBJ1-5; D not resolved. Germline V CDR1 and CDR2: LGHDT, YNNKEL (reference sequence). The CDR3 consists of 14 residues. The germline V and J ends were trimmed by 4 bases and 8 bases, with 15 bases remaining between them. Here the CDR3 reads CASSPHDRAEPQHF. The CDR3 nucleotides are TGTGCCAGCAGCCCCCACGACCGCGCGGAGCCCCAGCATTTT.

CDR3 protein: CAWSSREGQPQHF. The CDR3 nucleotides are TGTGCCTGGAGTTCCAGGGAAGGGCAGCCCCAGCATTTT. This chain links TRBV30 with TRBJ1-5, with a possible D match to TRBD1 (5 bases). Germline CDR1 reads GTSNPN; CDR2 reads SVGIG (reference sequence). This CDR3 region has 13 residues. The V end lost 2 bases, the J end lost 7 bases, and 12 bases lay between the germline ends.

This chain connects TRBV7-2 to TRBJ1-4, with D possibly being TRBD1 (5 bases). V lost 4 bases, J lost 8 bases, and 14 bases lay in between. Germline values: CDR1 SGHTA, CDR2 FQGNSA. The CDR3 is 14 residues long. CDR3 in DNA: TGTGCCAGCAGCTCCCCCACGGGGGGGGAAAAACTGTTTTTT. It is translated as CASSSPTGGEKLFF.

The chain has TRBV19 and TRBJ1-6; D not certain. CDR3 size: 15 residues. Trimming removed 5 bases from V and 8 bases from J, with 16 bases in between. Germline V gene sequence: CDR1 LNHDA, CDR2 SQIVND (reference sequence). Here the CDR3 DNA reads TGTGCCAGTAGTCCTACCCGGGGTAGTTATTCACCCCTCCACTTT. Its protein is CASSPTRGSYSPLHF.